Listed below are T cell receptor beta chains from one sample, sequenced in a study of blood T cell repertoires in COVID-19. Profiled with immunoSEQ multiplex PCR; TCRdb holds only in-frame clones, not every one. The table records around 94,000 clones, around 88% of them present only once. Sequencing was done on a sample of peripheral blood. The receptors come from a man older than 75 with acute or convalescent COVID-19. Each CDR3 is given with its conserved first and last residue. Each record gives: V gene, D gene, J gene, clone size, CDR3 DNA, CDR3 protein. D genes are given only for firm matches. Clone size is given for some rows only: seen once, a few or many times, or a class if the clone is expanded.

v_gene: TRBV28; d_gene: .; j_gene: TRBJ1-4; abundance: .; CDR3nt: TGTGCCAGCAGTTCCAGGGGTTTCAATGAAAAACTGTTTTTT; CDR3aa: CASSSRGFNEKLFF
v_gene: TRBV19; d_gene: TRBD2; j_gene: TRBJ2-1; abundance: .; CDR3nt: TGTGCCAGTAGTATAGATGATGGACTAGCGGGAACTCCAAATGAGCAGTTCTTC; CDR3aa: CASSIDDGLAGTPNEQFF
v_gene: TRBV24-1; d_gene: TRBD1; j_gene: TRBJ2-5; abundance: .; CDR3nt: TGTGCCACCAGTGATCCCGGGACAGGAGTTCGAGAGACCCAGTACTTC; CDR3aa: CATSDPGTGVRETQYF
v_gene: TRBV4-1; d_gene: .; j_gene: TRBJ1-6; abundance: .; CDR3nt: TGCGCCAGCAGCCGCCTACTAGCGGGGGCCAACAATTCACCCCTCCACTTT; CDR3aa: CASSRLLAGANNSPLHF
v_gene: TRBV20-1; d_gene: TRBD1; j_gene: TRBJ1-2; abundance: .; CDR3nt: TGCAGTGCAAAACGGACAGGGGGCTACACCTTC; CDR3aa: CSAKRTGGYTF
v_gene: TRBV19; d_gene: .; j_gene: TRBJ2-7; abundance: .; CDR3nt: TGTGCCAGTAGGAAGGCAGGGGCGTTTGGAGAGCAGTACTTC; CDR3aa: CASRKAGAFGEQYF
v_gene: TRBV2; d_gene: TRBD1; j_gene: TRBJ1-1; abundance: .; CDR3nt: TGTGCCAGCAGTGAAGGGACAGGGATAGCTTTCTTT; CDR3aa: CASSEGTGIAFF
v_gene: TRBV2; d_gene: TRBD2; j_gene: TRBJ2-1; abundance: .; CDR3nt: TGTGCCAGCAGCACACTAGCGTACAATGAGCAGTTCTTC; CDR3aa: CASSTLAYNEQFF
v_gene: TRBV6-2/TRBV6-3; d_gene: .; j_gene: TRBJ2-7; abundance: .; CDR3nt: TGTGCCAGCAGTTATTTGCGCGGAGGCGACGAGCAGTACTTC; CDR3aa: CASSYLRGGDEQYF
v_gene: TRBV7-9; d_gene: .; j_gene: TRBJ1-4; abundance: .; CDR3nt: TGTGCCAGCAGCCCGAGGGGAGGGACTAATGAAAAACTGTTTTTT; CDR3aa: CASSPRGGTNEKLFF
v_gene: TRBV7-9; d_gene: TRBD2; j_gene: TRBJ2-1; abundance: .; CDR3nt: TGTGCCAGCAGTAGCGGGTCCTACAATGAGCAGTTCTTC; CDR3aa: CASSSGSYNEQFF
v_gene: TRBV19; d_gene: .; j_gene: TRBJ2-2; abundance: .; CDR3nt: TGTGCCAGTAGTATCGACACGCGTGGCGGGGAGCTGTTTTTT; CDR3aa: CASSIDTRGGELFF
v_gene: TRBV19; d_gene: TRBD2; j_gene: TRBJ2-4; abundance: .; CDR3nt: TGTGCCAGTAGGAGTAGCGGGAGGGGGAGGAACATTCAGTACTTC; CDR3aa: CASRSSGRGRNIQYF
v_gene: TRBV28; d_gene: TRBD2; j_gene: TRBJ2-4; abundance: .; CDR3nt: TGTGCCAGCAGTTTTTCTAGCGGGACGGCCAAAAACATTCAGTACTTC; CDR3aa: CASSFSSGTAKNIQYF
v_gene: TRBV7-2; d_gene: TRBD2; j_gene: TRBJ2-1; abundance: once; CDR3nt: TGTGCCAGCAGCTATACGGGGACTAGCGGCGGGAAAAATGAGCAGTTCTTC; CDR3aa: CASSYTGTSGGKNEQFF
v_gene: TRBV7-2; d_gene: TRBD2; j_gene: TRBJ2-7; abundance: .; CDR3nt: TGTGCCAGCAGCAACCGGGTGGGTAGCGGGACCGAGCAGTACTTC; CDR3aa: CASSNRVGSGTEQYF